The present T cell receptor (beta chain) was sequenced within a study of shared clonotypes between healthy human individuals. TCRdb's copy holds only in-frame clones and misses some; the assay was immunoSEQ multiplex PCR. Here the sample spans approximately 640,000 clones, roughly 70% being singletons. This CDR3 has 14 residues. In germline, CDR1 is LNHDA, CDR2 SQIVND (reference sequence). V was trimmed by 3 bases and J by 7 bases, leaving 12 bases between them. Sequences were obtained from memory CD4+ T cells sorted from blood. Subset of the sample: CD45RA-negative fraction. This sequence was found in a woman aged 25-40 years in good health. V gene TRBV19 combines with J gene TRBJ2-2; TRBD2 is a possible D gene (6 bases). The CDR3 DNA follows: TGTGCCAGTAGTATCAGGAGGGCCGGCGGGGAGCTGTTTTTT. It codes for CASSIRRAGGELFF.